This T cell receptor beta chain stems from a study of T cells in Graves' hyperthyroidism and ophthalmopathy. Study-wide context: Before any treatment, at initial diagnosis, peripheral blood was collected.

Researchers took RNA transcripts and amplified the TCR beta CDR3 regions from them. TCR CDR3 underwent first-round RT-PCR with the HTBI primer set. TCRdb re-called the multiplex PCR reads with MiXCR, one entry per CDR3 protein. The sample records 500,000 to 650,000 distinct CDR3 sequences, approximately 15% being singletons. Study-wide points: Appearing also in blood were most of the thyroid clonotypes expanded above 0.001. Ophthalmopathy and stable hyperthyroidism were told apart by a 13 V-J model.

This clonotype showed up many times. What it recognizes is unknown. Patients were excluded because of uncontrolled infection, other autoimmune disease, pregnancy or lactation. The germline V gene has CDR1 MNHNS and CDR2 SASEGT. The CDR3 covers 14 residues. Trimming cost V 5 bases and J 4 bases, with 14 bases left between them. Input material: blood. This TCR was recovered from a middle-aged woman with Graves' hyperthyroidism. This rearrangement joins TRBV6-1 to TRBJ2-5, with D tentatively TRBD1 or TRBD2 (6 bases each). The CDR3 DNA sequence: TGTGCCAGCAGTTTCCTCGGGGGCTCAGAGACCCAGTACTTC. Protein product: CASSFLGGSETQYF.